The rows below give T cell receptor beta chains drawn from one sample of a study of CD8+ T cells in alopecia areata. Sequencing used immunoSEQ multiplex PCR; TCRdb keeps in-frame clones, though not all of them. The table lists approximately 89,000 clones, 40% to 55% of them singletons, with roughly 0.79% in the top ten. Sequenced material: CD4+ T cells sorted from blood. The receptor set was obtained from a human donor with alopecia areata. Both conserved end residues are part of each CDR3. Fields, in order: V gene, clone size, D gene, J gene, CDR3 DNA, CDR3 protein. The D gene is left open where the match is weak. Size is stated for part of the rows, as once, few or many counts, or as a class when the clone is expanded.

V gene: TRBV14
clone size: few
D gene: NA
J gene: TRBJ1-1
CDR3 DNA: TGTGCCAGCAGTTACGGGACCTCCCTAGGAGCTTTCTTT
CDR3 protein: CASSYGTSLGAFF

V gene: TRBV28
clone size: NA
D gene: NA
J gene: TRBJ2-3
CDR3 DNA: TGTGCCAGCAGTTTACCAGACAGGTCGAAGCAGTATTTT
CDR3 protein: CASSLPDRSKQYF

V gene: TRBV10-3
clone size: NA
D gene: TRBD2
J gene: TRBJ2-5
CDR3 DNA: TGTGCCATCAGTAGCCCGACTAGCGGGATGGAGACCCAGTACTTC
CDR3 protein: CAISSPTSGMETQYF

V gene: TRBV28
clone size: NA
D gene: NA
J gene: TRBJ1-4
CDR3 DNA: TGTGCCAGCAGGGACCCTGTCCTTGGGGAAAAACTGTTTTTT
CDR3 protein: CASRDPVLGEKLFF

V gene: TRBV7-2
clone size: once
D gene: NA
J gene: TRBJ1-5
CDR3 DNA: TGTGCCAGCAGCTTAGTGGCAGGGGCTAGCAATCAGCCCCAGCATTTT
CDR3 protein: CASSLVAGASNQPQHF

V gene: TRBV28
clone size: NA
D gene: NA
J gene: TRBJ1-2
CDR3 DNA: TGTGCCAGCAGACCGGGACACCTCTATGGCTACACCTTC
CDR3 protein: CASRPGHLYGYTF

V gene: TRBV7-9
clone size: NA
D gene: TRBD1
J gene: TRBJ1-2
CDR3 DNA: TGTGCCAGCAGCTTAGGAGGGGACAGTTATGGCTACACCTTC
CDR3 protein: CASSLGGDSYGYTF

V gene: TRBV4-3
clone size: NA
D gene: NA
J gene: TRBJ2-3
CDR3 DNA: TGCGCCAGCAGCCAAGAAGGGTCGGGAACAGATACGCAGTATTTT
CDR3 protein: CASSQEGSGTDTQYF

V gene: TRBV4-1
clone size: NA
D gene: NA
J gene: TRBJ2-7
CDR3 DNA: TGCGCCAGCAGCCAACCCGGACAGCTTCGGGAGCAGTACTTC
CDR3 protein: CASSQPGQLREQYF

V gene: TRBV6-5
clone size: NA
D gene: NA
J gene: TRBJ1-2
CDR3 DNA: TGTGCCAGCACCAAAGGGAGTAACTATGGCTACACCTTC
CDR3 protein: CASTKGSNYGYTF

V gene: TRBV5-6
clone size: NA
D gene: TRBD1
J gene: TRBJ2-1
CDR3 DNA: TGTGCCAGCAGCTTTTGGGACAGGGGGTTCGATGAGCAGTTCTTC
CDR3 protein: CASSFWDRGFDEQFF

V gene: TRBV29-1
clone size: few
D gene: TRBD1
J gene: TRBJ2-5
CDR3 DNA: TGCAGCACAAGACAGGGTAAAGAGACCCAGTACTTC
CDR3 protein: CSTRQGKETQYF

V gene: TRBV11-1
clone size: NA
D gene: NA
J gene: TRBJ2-7
CDR3 DNA: TGTGCCAGCAGCGTGCACAGGAACTCCTACGAGCAGTACTTC
CDR3 protein: CASSVHRNSYEQYF

V gene: TRBV23-1
clone size: few
D gene: NA
J gene: TRBJ1-6
CDR3 DNA: TGCGCCAGCGTGCAGGGCTTGGCTTCACCCCTCCACTTT
CDR3 protein: CASVQGLASPLHF

V gene: TRBV30
clone size: few
D gene: TRBD1
J gene: TRBJ2-1
CDR3 DNA: TGTGCCTGGGTGGGACAGGGGAGCTCCTACAATGAGCAGTTCTTC
CDR3 protein: CAWVGQGSSYNEQFF

V gene: TRBV19
clone size: few
D gene: TRBD1
J gene: TRBJ1-2
CDR3 DNA: TGTGCCAGTAGTACTGGGCGACAGGGGCTTCGTGGCTACACCTTC
CDR3 protein: CASSTGRQGLRGYTF

V gene: TRBV7-7
clone size: NA
D gene: NA
J gene: TRBJ2-3
CDR3 DNA: TGTGCTAGCAGCTTAGACACCAACACAGATACGCAGTATTTT
CDR3 protein: CASSLDTNTDTQYF

V gene: TRBV6-5
clone size: NA
D gene: NA
J gene: TRBJ1-2
CDR3 DNA: TGTGCCAGCAGTTATACCGGGACAAAGGAGCGTGGCTACACCTTC
CDR3 protein: CASSYTGTKERGYTF

V gene: TRBV29-1
clone size: NA
D gene: NA
J gene: TRBJ1-1
CDR3 DNA: TGCAGCGTTGAAGATCGGGGTTTGGTTGACACTGAAGCTTTCTTT
CDR3 protein: CSVEDRGLVDTEAFF

V gene: TRBV18
clone size: NA
D gene: TRBD1
J gene: TRBJ2-7
CDR3 DNA: TGTGCCAGCTCACCTCCGGGACAGTACTACGAGCAGTACTTC
CDR3 protein: CASSPPGQYYEQYF

V gene: TRBV29-1
clone size: once
D gene: NA
J gene: TRBJ2-5
CDR3 DNA: TGCAGCGTTTCTAACGAGGAGACCCAGTACTTC
CDR3 protein: CSVSNEETQYF

V gene: TRBV2
clone size: few
D gene: NA
J gene: TRBJ2-7
CDR3 DNA: TGTGCCAGCAGGGCTACTTCTTACGAGCAGTACTTC
CDR3 protein: CASRATSYEQYF

V gene: TRBV5-1
clone size: few
D gene: TRBD2
J gene: TRBJ2-3
CDR3 DNA: TGCGCCAGCAGCCCGGGACTAGCGACAGATACGCAGTATTTT
CDR3 protein: CASSPGLATDTQYF

V gene: TRBV4-2
clone size: NA
D gene: TRBD2
J gene: TRBJ2-5
CDR3 DNA: TGTGCCAGCAGCCCTTCCGGCGGGAGGTTAGAGACCCAGTACTTC
CDR3 protein: CASSPSGGRLETQYF

V gene: TRBV19
clone size: NA
D gene: NA
J gene: TRBJ2-5
CDR3 DNA: TGTGCCAGTAGTATCGAAGAGACCCAGTACTTC
CDR3 protein: CASSIEETQYF

V gene: TRBV10-1
clone size: NA
D gene: NA
J gene: TRBJ2-3
CDR3 DNA: TGCGCCAGCTCGAAGGGGGACACAGATACGCAGTATTTT
CDR3 protein: CASSKGDTDTQYF

V gene: TRBV28
clone size: few
D gene: TRBD1
J gene: TRBJ1-6
CDR3 DNA: TGTGCCAGCAGGAATCGGGACAGGCCCCATTCACCCCTCCACTTT
CDR3 protein: CASRNRDRPHSPLHF

V gene: TRBV9
clone size: NA
D gene: NA
J gene: TRBJ1-2
CDR3 DNA: TGTGCCAGCACCGTTCAACAGGGTGTAGGCGGCTACACCTTC
CDR3 protein: CASTVQQGVGGYTF

V gene: TRBV30
clone size: NA
D gene: TRBD2
J gene: TRBJ2-5
CDR3 DNA: TGTGCCTGGAGTCTACGCGGGGGATGGGCCCAGTACTTC
CDR3 protein: CAWSLRGGWAQYF

V gene: TRBV29-1
clone size: few
D gene: TRBD1
J gene: TRBJ1-1
CDR3 DNA: TGCAGCGTTGAGGGGGACAGGAGGGCTGAAGCTTTCTTT
CDR3 protein: CSVEGDRRAEAFF

V gene: TRBV29-1
clone size: few
D gene: NA
J gene: TRBJ2-7
CDR3 DNA: TGCAGCGTTGAAGAGTGGGGGAATGAGCAGTACTTC
CDR3 protein: CSVEEWGNEQYF

V gene: TRBV18
clone size: NA
D gene: NA
J gene: TRBJ1-5
CDR3 DNA: TGTGCCAGCTCACCTACCGGGACAACTTCAAGGCAGCCCCAGCATTTT
CDR3 protein: CASSPTGTTSRQPQHF

V gene: TRBV18
clone size: few
D gene: NA
J gene: TRBJ2-3
CDR3 DNA: TGTGCCAGCTCACCAGCCGGCGCAGATACGCAGTATTTT
CDR3 protein: CASSPAGADTQYF

V gene: TRBV2
clone size: NA
D gene: NA
J gene: TRBJ2-1
CDR3 DNA: TGTGCCAGTTGTGAGAGCTCCTACAATGAGCAGTTCTTC
CDR3 protein: CASCESSYNEQFF

V gene: TRBV19
clone size: few
D gene: TRBD1
J gene: TRBJ2-7
CDR3 DNA: TGTGCCAGTAGTGCACGGACAGGCTTCTACGAGCAGTACTTC
CDR3 protein: CASSARTGFYEQYF

V gene: TRBV28
clone size: few
D gene: TRBD1
J gene: TRBJ1-2
CDR3 DNA: TGTGCCAGCAGTAAACAGGGGGCGCGTGGCTACACCTTC
CDR3 protein: CASSKQGARGYTF

V gene: TRBV30
clone size: NA
D gene: NA
J gene: TRBJ2-1
CDR3 DNA: TGTGCCTGGAGTGTAGGGACAAACAATGAGCAGTTCTTC
CDR3 protein: CAWSVGTNNEQFF

V gene: TRBV5-1
clone size: NA
D gene: NA
J gene: TRBJ1-6
CDR3 DNA: TGCGCCAGCAGCGACGAGACAGGCTCCCCCTATAATTCACCCCTCCACTTT
CDR3 protein: CASSDETGSPYNSPLHF

V gene: TRBV28
clone size: NA
D gene: TRBD2
J gene: TRBJ2-3
CDR3 DNA: TGTGCCAGCAGTTCACAGCGGGGGCCGCCAGATACGCAGTATTTT
CDR3 protein: CASSSQRGPPDTQYF

V gene: TRBV29-1
clone size: few
D gene: NA
J gene: TRBJ1-1
CDR3 DNA: TGCAGCGTTGAAGCTTCGCAGGGTGCGCCTTTCTTT
CDR3 protein: CSVEASQGAPFF

V gene: TRBV7-2
clone size: NA
D gene: NA
J gene: TRBJ2-3
CDR3 DNA: TGTGCCAGCAGCTTATCACGGTTGGATACGCAGTATTTT
CDR3 protein: CASSLSRLDTQYF

V gene: TRBV28
clone size: few
D gene: TRBD1
J gene: TRBJ1-5
CDR3 DNA: TGTGCCAGCAGAACAGGGGGCATGCAGCCCCAGCATTTT
CDR3 protein: CASRTGGMQPQHF

V gene: TRBV20-1
clone size: NA
D gene: NA
J gene: TRBJ2-3
CDR3 DNA: TGCAGTGCTAGAGTTACCGATACGCAGTATTTT
CDR3 protein: CSARVTDTQYF

V gene: TRBV2
clone size: NA
D gene: NA
J gene: TRBJ2-5
CDR3 DNA: TGTGCCAGCAGTGTTAGGCAGCAAGAGACCCAGTACTTC
CDR3 protein: CASSVRQQETQYF

V gene: TRBV7-2
clone size: NA
D gene: NA
J gene: TRBJ2-1
CDR3 DNA: TGTGCCAGCAGCCCGGAGGGGGGCTACAATGAGCAGTTCTTC
CDR3 protein: CASSPEGGYNEQFF

V gene: TRBV5-1
clone size: NA
D gene: NA
J gene: TRBJ2-7
CDR3 DNA: TGCGCCAGCCGAGGGAACAGCGGCTACGAGCAGTACTTC
CDR3 protein: CASRGNSGYEQYF

V gene: TRBV6-6
clone size: few
D gene: NA
J gene: TRBJ2-5
CDR3 DNA: TGTGCCAGCAGTTACCCGGATGGGAGGGAGACCCAGTACTTC
CDR3 protein: CASSYPDGRETQYF

V gene: TRBV20-1
clone size: few
D gene: NA
J gene: TRBJ2-3
CDR3 DNA: TGCAGTGCGGGGGAGAGAGATACGCAGTATTTT
CDR3 protein: CSAGERDTQYF

V gene: TRBV29-1
clone size: once
D gene: NA
J gene: TRBJ2-1
CDR3 DNA: TGCAGCGTTGAGGGAGTCTCCTACAATGAGCAGTTCTTC
CDR3 protein: CSVEGVSYNEQFF

V gene: TRBV28
clone size: few
D gene: NA
J gene: TRBJ2-7
CDR3 DNA: TGTGCCAGCAGTCGGGACACCTCCTACGAGCAGTACTTC
CDR3 protein: CASSRDTSYEQYF

V gene: TRBV30
clone size: NA
D gene: NA
J gene: TRBJ1-5
CDR3 DNA: TGTGCCTGGAGTGTTAGCGGGGGTCGCGAGCCCCAGCATTTT
CDR3 protein: CAWSVSGGREPQHF

V gene: TRBV27
clone size: NA
D gene: TRBD1
J gene: TRBJ1-5
CDR3 DNA: TGTGCCAGCAGCAGGGGGTTCAATCAGCCCCAGCATTTT
CDR3 protein: CASSRGFNQPQHF

V gene: TRBV4-1
clone size: NA
D gene: NA
J gene: TRBJ2-2
CDR3 DNA: TGCGCCAGCAGCCGAGCCGGGGAGCTGTTTTTT
CDR3 protein: CASSRAGELFF

V gene: TRBV2
clone size: NA
D gene: NA
J gene: TRBJ2-5
CDR3 DNA: TGTGCCAGCAGTGAAGAGGCAGGGGAAGGGGAGACCCAGTACTTC
CDR3 protein: CASSEEAGEGETQYF

V gene: TRBV29-1
clone size: NA
D gene: NA
J gene: TRBJ2-7
CDR3 DNA: TGCAGCGTTGAGATCAGGCAAAGGGTCTCCTACGAGCAGTACTTC
CDR3 protein: CSVEIRQRVSYEQYF

V gene: TRBV29-1
clone size: few
D gene: NA
J gene: TRBJ2-5
CDR3 DNA: TGCAGCGTCCCCGTTGACCTTCCGTCGGAGACCCAGTACTTC
CDR3 protein: CSVPVDLPSETQYF